This TCR beta chain was recorded in a study of HIV-infected patients and healthy controls. Study-wide results and caveats: Healthy controls shared more CDR3 sequences between individuals than HIV-infected patients did.

Reverse transcription used around 500 ng RNA and constant-region primers for alpha and beta. Separate chain-specific third strand synthesis with multiplexing indices produced the alpha and beta libraries. One entry per CDR3 protein, called by TCRdb with MiXCR from the 5' RACE reads. The table shows roughly 7,500 distinct CDR3 sequences, with roughly 7.4% occurring only once. In its sample, this clonotype was seen many times. Its antigen is not known. Whole blood was used without fractionation, so all unsorted peripheral T cells were included. An approximately 2.5 ml peripheral blood sample was taken for RNA. The specimen comprised blood, sampled before antiretroviral therapy. The receptor's source is an adult with HIV infection.

The CDR3 region is CASSSFRAGGANYGYTF. The CDR3 region has the DNA TGTGCCAGCAGCTCTTTCAGGGCAGGGGGCGCCAACTATGGCTACACCTTC. This chain uses TRBV7-2 with TRBJ1-2, with 8 positions matching TRBD1. Germline CDR1 SGHTA, CDR2 FQGNSA. V dropped 4 bases and J dropped 2; count of bases not matched to a gene: 12. This CDR3 spans 17 amino acids.